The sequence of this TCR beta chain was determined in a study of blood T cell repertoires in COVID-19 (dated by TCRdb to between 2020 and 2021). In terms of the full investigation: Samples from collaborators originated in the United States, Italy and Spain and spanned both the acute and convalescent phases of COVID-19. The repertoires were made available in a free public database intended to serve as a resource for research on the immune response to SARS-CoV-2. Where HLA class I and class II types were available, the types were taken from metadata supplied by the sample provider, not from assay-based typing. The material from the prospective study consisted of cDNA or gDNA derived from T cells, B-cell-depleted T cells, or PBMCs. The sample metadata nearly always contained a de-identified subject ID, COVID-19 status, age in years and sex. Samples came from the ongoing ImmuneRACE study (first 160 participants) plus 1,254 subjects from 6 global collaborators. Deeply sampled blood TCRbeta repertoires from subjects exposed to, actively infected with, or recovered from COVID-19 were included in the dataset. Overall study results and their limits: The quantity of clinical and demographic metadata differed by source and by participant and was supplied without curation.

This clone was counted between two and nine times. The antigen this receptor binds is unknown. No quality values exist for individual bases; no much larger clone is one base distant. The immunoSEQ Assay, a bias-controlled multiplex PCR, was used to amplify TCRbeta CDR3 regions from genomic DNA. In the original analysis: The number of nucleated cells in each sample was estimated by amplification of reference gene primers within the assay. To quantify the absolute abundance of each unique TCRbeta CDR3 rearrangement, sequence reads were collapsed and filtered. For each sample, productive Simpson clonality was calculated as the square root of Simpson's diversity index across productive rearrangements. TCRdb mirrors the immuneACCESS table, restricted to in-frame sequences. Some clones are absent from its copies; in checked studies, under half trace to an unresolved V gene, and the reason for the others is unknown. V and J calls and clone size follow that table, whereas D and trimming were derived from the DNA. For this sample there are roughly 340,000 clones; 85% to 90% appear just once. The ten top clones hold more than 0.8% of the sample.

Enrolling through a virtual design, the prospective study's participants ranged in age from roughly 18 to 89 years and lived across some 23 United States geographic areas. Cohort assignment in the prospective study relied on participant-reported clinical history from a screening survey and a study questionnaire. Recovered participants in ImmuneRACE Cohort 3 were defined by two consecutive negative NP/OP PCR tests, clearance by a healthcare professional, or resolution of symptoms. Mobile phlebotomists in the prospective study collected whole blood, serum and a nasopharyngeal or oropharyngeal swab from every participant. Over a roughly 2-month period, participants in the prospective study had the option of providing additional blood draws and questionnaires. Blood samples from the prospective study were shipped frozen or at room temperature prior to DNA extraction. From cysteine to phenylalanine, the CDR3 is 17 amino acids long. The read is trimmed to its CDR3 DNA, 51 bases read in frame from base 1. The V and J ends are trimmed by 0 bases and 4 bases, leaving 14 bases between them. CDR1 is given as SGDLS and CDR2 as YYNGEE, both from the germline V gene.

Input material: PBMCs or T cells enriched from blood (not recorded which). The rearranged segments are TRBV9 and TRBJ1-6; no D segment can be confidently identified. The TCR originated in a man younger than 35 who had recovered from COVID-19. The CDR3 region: CASSVGGVRHYNSPLHF. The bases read TGTGCCAGCAGCGTAGGAGGAGTCCGCCATTATAATTCACCCCTCCACTTT.